This T cell receptor beta chain emerged from a study of Graves' ophthalmopathy and Graves' hyperthyroidism. Overall study findings and caveats: At about 69% sensitivity and approximately 78% specificity, the model predicted progression of the ophthalmopathy.

RNA served as the template for amplifying TCR beta CDR3 regions. First-round RT-PCR used HTBI primers; second-round multiplex PCR followed. MiXCR, run by TCRdb on the multiplex PCR reads, gives a single entry per CDR3 protein. The table shows some 240,000 distinct CDR3 sequences, with around 42% occurring only once. In regard to this clonotype: Its specificity is not known.

CDR3 length: 12 amino acids. Per the germline V gene, CDR1 is DFQATT and CDR2 is SNEGSKA (reference sequence). The TCR was taken from an adult man with Graves' ophthalmopathy. V gene TRBV20-1 combines with J gene TRBJ1-1; the D is unclear. Sequenced sample: peripheral blood. CDR3 residues: CRAVAGNTEAFF. The CDR3 DNA sequence: TGCAGGGCCGTGGCGGGGAACACTGAAGCTTTCTTT.